The 9 T cell receptor beta chains below all came from one sample that was sequenced in a study of shared clonotypes between healthy human individuals. Measured with immunoSEQ multiplex PCR; TCRdb has only the in-frame clones, and not every one. The sample records millions of clones, about 93% being singletons. It was CD45RO-negative cells, positively selected for CCR7, that made up naive CD8 cells, with terminally differentiated effector memory CD45RA+ cells excluded. Sequencing was performed on naive CD8+ T cells from PBMCs. The receptors shown here come from a man younger than 30 in good health. Some clones in this sample may be carry-over from other donors' samples.

The J gene is TRBJ2-7, the V gene TRBV7-9, with TRBD1 matching 7 bases. V shed 5 bases, J shed 3 bases, and the junction held 7 bases outside the gene matches. The CDR3 runs 14 residues. The germline gives CDR1 SEHNR, CDR2 FQNEAQ (reference sequence). The CDR3 coding sequence is TGTGCCAGCAGCGCCCGACAGGGATACTACGAGCAGTACTTC. It is translated as CASSARQGYYEQYF.

This clone was detected a few times. This chain links TRBV2 with TRBJ1-5; 7 nucleotides agree with TRBD1. In germline, CDR1 is SNHLY, CDR2 FYNNEI. Trimming at V came to 6 bases and at J to 6 bases, leaving 5 bases not matched to a gene. The CDR3 is 13 residues long. The CDR3 DNA sequence: TGTGCCAGCAGGAACAGGGGAAGTCAGCCCCAGCATTTT. This gives the protein CASRNRGSQPQHF.

The chain has TRBV10-3 and TRBJ2-5; 12 bases fit TRBD2. This CDR3 region has 19 residues. The germline gives CDR1 ENHRY, CDR2 SYGVKD. With 3 bases clipped from V and 2 bases from J, the junction kept 13 bases outside the gene matches. The CDR3 region has the DNA TGTGCCATCAGTGAACAACTTTCCCTAGCGGGAGGGCGACAAGAGACCCAGTACTTC. Translation: CAISEQLSLAGGRQETQYF.

The V call is TRBV19, the J call TRBJ1-5; D remains unclear. The germline V and J ends were trimmed by 6 bases and 5 bases, with 14 bases remaining between them. CDR1 is LNHDA, CDR2 SQIVND, per germline (reference sequence). The CDR3 contains 14 residues. CDR3 DNA: TGTGCCAGTAGGGGATATACATCCGATCAGCCCCAGCATTTT. Translating gives CASRGYTSDQPQHF. The whole variable domain, remainder taken from reference TRBV19 and TRBJ1-5, is DGGITQSPKYLFRKEGQNVTLSCEQNLNHDAMYWYRQDPGQGLRLIYYSQIVNDFQKGDIAEGYSVSREKKESFPLTVTSAQKNPTAFYLCASRGYTSDQPQHFGDGTRLSIL.

The genes are TRBV27 and TRBJ1-2, with 8 bases fitting TRBD1. Germline V gene sequence: CDR1 MNHEY, CDR2 SMNVEV (reference sequence). This CDR3 spans 17 amino acids. The V segment lost 5 bases and the J segment 8 bases; nucleotides outside the gene matches: 19. CDR3 sequence reads: CASSLNPVGTGGSGYTF. CDR3 sequence (DNA): TGTGCCAGCAGTCTAAACCCAGTGGGGACAGGAGGTTCAGGCTACACCTTC.

The rearrangement uses TRBV6-1 and TRBJ2-1; D is unclear. V was cut by 1 base and J by 0 bases, with 7 bases left in between. Germline V gene data show CDR1 as MNHNS and CDR2 as SASEGT. The CDR3 has 15 residues. CDR3 region: CASSEGRRSYNEQFF. In nucleotides, the CDR3 is TGTGCCAGCAGTGAAGGCCGTCGCTCCTACAATGAGCAGTTCTTC.

In regard to this clone: The same CDR3 also results from other DNA sequences found in this sample. The chain uses TRBV6-5 and TRBJ2-1; perhaps TRBD2 as D (5 bases). The V and J ends lost 0 bases and 0 bases respectively, with 6 bases between them. CDR1 and CDR2 (germline): MNHEY, SVGAGI. The CDR3 runs 15 residues. The CDR3 sequence is CASSYSTSSYNEQFF. CDR3 nucleotide sequence: TGTGCCAGCAGTTACTCTACTAGCTCCTACAATGAGCAGTTCTTC.

The CDR3, as DNA: TGTGCCAGCAGCTTACGCAGGGGGTTAATACGAGGGTATGGCTACACCTTC. Residues: CASSLRRGLIRGYGYTF. V usage is TRBV7-9 and J usage is TRBJ1-2; 7 nucleotides agree with TRBD1. The V gene's germline CDR1 is SEHNR and CDR2 FQNEAQ (reference sequence). J was trimmed by 5 bases and V by 2 bases; bases with no gene match: 14. The CDR3 totals 17 residues. The whole variable domain, filled in from reference TRBV7-9 and TRBJ1-2, reads DTGVSQNPRHKITKRGQNVTFRCDPISEHNRLYWYRQTLGQGPEFLTYFQNEAQLEKSRLLSDRFSAERPKGSFSTLEIQRTEQGDSAMYLCASSLRRGLIRGYGYTFGSGTRLTVV.

This clone was observed a single time. The V gene is TRBV5-6, the J gene TRBJ1-1, with 7 bases aligning to TRBD1. The CDR3 is made up of 13 amino acids. Germline V CDR1 and CDR2: SGHDT, YYEEEE. With 4 bases clipped from V and 6 bases from J, the junction kept 6 bases outside the gene matches. Here the CDR3 DNA reads TGTGCCAGCAGCCCCGGGACAGCTGCTGAAGCTTTCTTT. Protein: CASSPGTAAEAFF.